This T cell receptor (beta chain) was profiled in a study of identical twins. Each CDR3 protein is one row after TCRdb ran MiXCR on the 5' RACE reads. The sample consists of fewer than 250,000 distinct CDR3 sequences, around 15% of them appearing once. CDR1 is DFQATT, CDR2 SNEGSKA, per germline (reference sequence). This CDR3 region has 12 residues. V was clipped by 6 bases and J by 3 bases, with 11 bases between them. The same data also went into a second study, on T cells expressing NK-cell markers.

The J gene is TRBJ1-1, the V gene TRBV20-1; D ambiguous. Sequenced: CD8+ T cells sorted from blood. This TCR was sampled from a woman younger than 35 in good health. The CDR3 nucleotides read TGCAGTGCAACTGACCGTGACACTGAAGCTTTCTTT. Amino acid sequence: CSATDRDTEAFF.